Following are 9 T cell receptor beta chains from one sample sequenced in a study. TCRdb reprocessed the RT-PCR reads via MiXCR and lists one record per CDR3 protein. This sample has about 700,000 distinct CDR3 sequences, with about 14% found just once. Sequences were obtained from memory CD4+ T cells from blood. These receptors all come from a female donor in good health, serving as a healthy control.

The CDR3 nucleotides read TGTGCCAGCAGCAAACGGAGGATGGGGGGCCCGGTGGGGAACGAGCAGTACTTC. Protein product: CASSKRRMGGPVGNEQYF. The chain employs TRBV6-2 or TRBV6-3 and TRBJ2-7, with D tentatively TRBD1 or TRBD2 (6 bases each). The CDR3 length is 18 residues. Trimming removed 6 bases from V and 5 bases from J, with 29 bases in between. CDR1 and CDR2 (germline): MNHEY, SVGEGT.

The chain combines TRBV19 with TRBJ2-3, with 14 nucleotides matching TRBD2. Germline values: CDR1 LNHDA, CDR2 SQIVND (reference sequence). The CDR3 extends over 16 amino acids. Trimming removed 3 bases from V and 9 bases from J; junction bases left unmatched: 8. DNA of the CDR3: TGTGCCAGTAGTATTGGACTAGCGGGGGGCCAGGGGACGCAGTATTTT. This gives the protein CASSIGLAGGQGTQYF.

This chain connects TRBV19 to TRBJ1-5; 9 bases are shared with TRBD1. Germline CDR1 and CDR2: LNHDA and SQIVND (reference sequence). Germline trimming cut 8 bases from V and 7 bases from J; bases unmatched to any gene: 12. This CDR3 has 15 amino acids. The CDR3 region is CASAWNQDRGQPQHF. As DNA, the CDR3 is TGTGCCAGTGCCTGGAACCAGGACAGGGGACAGCCCCAGCATTTT.

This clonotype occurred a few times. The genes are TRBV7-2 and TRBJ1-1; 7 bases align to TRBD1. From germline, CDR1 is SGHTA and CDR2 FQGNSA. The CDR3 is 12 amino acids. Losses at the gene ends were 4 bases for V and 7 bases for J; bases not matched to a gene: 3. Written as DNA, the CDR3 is TGTGCCAGCAGCTCAAACAGGGGTGAAGCTTTCTTT. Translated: CASSSNRGEAFF.

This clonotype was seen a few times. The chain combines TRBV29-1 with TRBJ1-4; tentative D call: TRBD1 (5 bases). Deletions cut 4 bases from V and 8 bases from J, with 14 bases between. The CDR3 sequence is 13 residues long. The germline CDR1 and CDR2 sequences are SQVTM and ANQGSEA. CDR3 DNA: TGCAGCGTTGCCTGGGGGTCGGGGGAAAAACTGTTTTTT. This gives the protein CSVAWGSGEKLFF.

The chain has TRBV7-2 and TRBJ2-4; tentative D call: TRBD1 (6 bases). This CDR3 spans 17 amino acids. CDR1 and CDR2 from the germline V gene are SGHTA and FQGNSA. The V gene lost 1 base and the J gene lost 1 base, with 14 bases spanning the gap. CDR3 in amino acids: CASSLVVRDRAKNIQYF. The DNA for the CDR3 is TGTGCCAGCAGCTTAGTAGTCCGAGACAGGGCCAAAAACATTCAGTACTTC.

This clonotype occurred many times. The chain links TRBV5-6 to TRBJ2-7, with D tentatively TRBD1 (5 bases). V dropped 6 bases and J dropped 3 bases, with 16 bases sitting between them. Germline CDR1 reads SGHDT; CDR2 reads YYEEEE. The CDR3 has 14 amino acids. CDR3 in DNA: TGTGCCAGCAACTACCAAGGGGATTTCTACGAGCAGTACTTC. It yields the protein CASNYQGDFYEQYF.

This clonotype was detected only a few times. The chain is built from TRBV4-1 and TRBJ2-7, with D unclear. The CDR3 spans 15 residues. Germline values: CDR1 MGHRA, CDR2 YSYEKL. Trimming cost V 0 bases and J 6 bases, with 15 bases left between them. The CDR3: CASSQEAGTVPEQYF. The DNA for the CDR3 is TGCGCCAGCAGCCAAGAGGCCGGAACCGTCCCCGAGCAGTACTTC.

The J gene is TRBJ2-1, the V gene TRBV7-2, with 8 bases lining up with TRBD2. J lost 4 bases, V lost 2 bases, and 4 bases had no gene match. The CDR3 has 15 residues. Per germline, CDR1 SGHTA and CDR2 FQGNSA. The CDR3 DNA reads TGTGCCAGCAGCTTACGCGGGGGGCAGTACAATGAGCAGTTCTTC. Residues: CASSLRGGQYNEQFF.